The table lists the clone carrying this T cell receptor beta chain with a few counts. Its antigen is currently unknown. The CDR3 contains 15 residues. The V gene's germline CDR1 is SGHTA and CDR2 FQGTGA. With 5 bases clipped from V and 2 bases from J, the junction kept 6 bases outside the gene matches. PCR was performed using 60 Vbeta and 13 Jbeta primers. The protocol was immunoSEQ multiplex PCR, while the TCRdb copy is restricted to in-frame clones and leaves out a portion. The data hold about 42,000 clones, with around 50% observed a single time. The source of the sample is a study of cytomegalovirus exposure and HLA in healthy donors. Broader study findings: What was likely a sequencing artifact was a cluster of highly shared sequence variants. Researchers reported in a later analysis that a missense DCLRE1C variant was tied to TCR beta V- and J-gene trimming. The study carried out a later analysis of TCR beta sequences. It associated some 18,000 of them with specific HLA alleles at a false discovery rate of 0.05. Reportedly, HLA-A and HLA-B alleles of most subjects were accurately predicted from TCR beta.

The sequence was collected from a human donor in good health. Sequencing used PBMCs. The gene calls are TRBV7-3 and TRBJ2-7, with TRBD2 identical over 10 bases. The CDR3 region has the DNA TGTGCCAGCAGCGCCCTAGCGGGAGCAACCTACGAGCAGTACTTC. This translates into CASSALAGATYEQYF. The full variable domain, with the rest looked up from reference TRBV7-3 and TRBJ2-7, is GAGVSQTPSNKVTEKGKYVELRCDPISGHTALYWYRQSLGQGPEFLIYFQGTGAADDSGLPNDRFFAVRPEGSVSTLKIQRTERGDSAVYLCASSALAGATYEQYFGPGTRLTVT.